Included here is one T cell receptor (beta chain) sequence, with context. Trimming cost V 0 bases and J 3 bases, with 15 bases left between them. This CDR3 has 16 amino acids. CDR1 is SGHRS, CDR2 YFSETQ, per germline. The data derive from a study of T cell changes during pregnancy in multiple sclerosis. TCRdb keeps only in-frame clones here, not all; method: immunoSEQ multiplex PCR. Of 55,000 to 65,000 clones listed, 93% are singletons. The chain employs TRBV5-1 and TRBJ1-2, with D tentatively TRBD1 (6 bases). This sequence was found in a female donor with multiple sclerosis, enrolled in a pregnancy study. The sample consisted of peripheral blood, taken after pregnancy. The CDR3 loop reads CASSLGAGVFDYGYTF. The CDR3 region has the DNA TGCGCCAGCAGCTTGGGGGCAGGGGTGTTCGACTATGGCTACACCTTC.